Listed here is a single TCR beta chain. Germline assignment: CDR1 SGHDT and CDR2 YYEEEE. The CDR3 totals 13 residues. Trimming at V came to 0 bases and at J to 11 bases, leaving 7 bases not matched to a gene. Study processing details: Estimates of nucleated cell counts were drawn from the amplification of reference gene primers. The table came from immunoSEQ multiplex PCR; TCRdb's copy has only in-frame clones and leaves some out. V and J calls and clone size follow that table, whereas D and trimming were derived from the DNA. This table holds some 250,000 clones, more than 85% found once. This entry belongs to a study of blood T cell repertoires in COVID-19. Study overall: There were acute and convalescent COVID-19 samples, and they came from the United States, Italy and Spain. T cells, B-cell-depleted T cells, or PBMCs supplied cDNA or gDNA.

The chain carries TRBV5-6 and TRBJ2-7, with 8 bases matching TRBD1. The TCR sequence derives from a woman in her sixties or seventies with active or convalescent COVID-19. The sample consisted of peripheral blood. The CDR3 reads CASSLAGQAVEYF. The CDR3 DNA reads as TGTGCCAGCAGCTTGGCGGGACAGGCCGTTGAGTACTTC.